The next 21 T cell receptor beta chains were all read from a single sample in a study of Graves' ophthalmopathy and Graves' hyperthyroidism. Amplifying from RNA transcripts, the study obtained TCR beta CDR3 regions. HTBI primers primed a first-round RT-PCR, and a second-round multiplex PCR followed. From the multiplex PCR reads, TCRdb called clonotypes with MiXCR, one entry per CDR3 protein. The sample has 300,000 to 400,000 distinct CDR3 sequences, roughly 17% seen once. Material: peripheral blood. Receptors originate from an adult man with Graves' ophthalmopathy.

This clonotype was observed at least ten times. The chain is built from TRBV15 and TRBJ1-3; no firm D call. The CDR3 covers 13 residues. Trimming took 0 bases from V and 2 from J, leaving 2 bases between them. Germline V lookup: CDR1 LNHNV, CDR2 YYDKDF (reference sequence). In DNA, the CDR3 is TGTGCCACCAGCAGAGAGGCTGGAAACACCATATATTTT. Protein product: CATSREAGNTIYF.

V usage is TRBV12-3 or TRBV12-4 and J usage is TRBJ2-2; 8 nucleotides agree with TRBD2. J was trimmed by 4 bases and V by 2 bases; bases with no gene match: 6. The CDR3 contains 16 residues. Here the CDR3 DNA reads TGTGCCAGCAGTTTATGGAGCGGGGGCGGCACCGGGGAGCTGTTTTTT. This sequence encodes CASSLWSGGGTGELFF.

Ten or more counts support this clonotype. The V call is TRBV20-1, the J call TRBJ2-7, with D perhaps matching TRBD1 or TRBD2 (5 bases each). CDR3 length: 17 residues. The V gene's germline CDR1 is DFQATT and CDR2 SNEGSKA (reference sequence). V was shortened by 3 bases and J by 5 bases, with 26 bases between the two germline ends. The CDR3 DNA reads TGCAGTGCTAGGCGACCCGGGGCCGGAGCAACTTACAACGAGCAGTACTTC. This sequence encodes CSARRPGAGATYNEQYF.

This clonotype has at least ten counts. This sequence joins TRBV7-9 and TRBJ1-2, with a weak D call TRBD1 (5 bases). V lost 5 bases and J lost 5, with 15 bases in between. The CDR3 has 14 amino acids. Germline V gene sequence: CDR1 SEHNR, CDR2 FQNEAQ (reference sequence). CDR3 sequence: CASSPTGGGYGYTF. CDR3 in DNA: TGTGCCAGCAGCCCCACCGGGGGGGGGTATGGCTACACCTTC.

Notes on this clonotype: A clone one base away is much larger, so this may be a read error. The chain carries TRBV20-1 and TRBJ2-2, with a weak D call TRBD1 (6 bases). Per germline, CDR1 DFQATT and CDR2 SNEGSKA (reference sequence). The CDR3 is 17 amino acids. Trimming pared 1 base from V and 4 bases from J, leaving 19 bases between. CDR3 nucleotides: TGCAGTGCTAGAGTATGGTCGCGGGTAGGGGGCACCGGGGAGCTGTTTTTT. Protein product: CSARVWSRVGGTGELFF.

This clonotype was observed many times. V is TRBV12-3 or TRBV12-4 and J is TRBJ1-1, with D tentatively TRBD1 (6 bases). The CDR3 is made up of 16 amino acids. V lost 3 bases and J lost 6, with 20 bases in between. CDR3 protein: CASSFAGASTHSEAFF. CDR3 coding DNA: TGTGCCAGCAGTTTCGCAGGGGCGAGCACCCACTCTGAAGCTTTCTTT.

This clonotype was seen repeatedly, ten times or more. This chain connects TRBV5-1 to TRBJ2-5; 8 positions match TRBD2. The CDR3 length is 15 residues. V lost 1 base to trimming and J lost 3 bases; unmatched junction nucleotides: 5. CDR1 and CDR2 (germline): SGHRS, YFSETQ. The CDR3 DNA reads as TGCGCCAGCAGCTTGTTCAGCGGGGGAGAAGAGACCCAGTACTTC. Protein sequence: CASSLFSGGEETQYF.

This clonotype showed up many times. In DNA, the CDR3 is TGTGCCAGCAGTTTCGGGACAGGTGGTAATCAGCCCCAGCATTTT. Its translation: CASSFGTGGNQPQHF. The chain uses TRBV12-3 or TRBV12-4 and TRBJ1-5; the match to TRBD1 covers 8 bases. The CDR3 has 15 amino acids. J lost 4 bases, V lost 3 bases, and 5 bases had no gene match.

For this clonotype: This may be a read error, as it is one base from a much larger clone. The conserved phenylalanine or tryptophan is not found at the CDR3 terminus, so this likely reflects a read error. The chain has TRBV11-2 and TRBJ2-7; TRBD2 matches at 8 bases. Germline V gene lookup returns CDR1 SGHAT and CDR2 FQNNGV. V lost 5 bases and J lost 4; bases outside the gene matches: 16. The CDR3 runs 17 residues. The CDR3 bases are TGTGCCAGCAGCGTAAATAACCCGGGACTAGGGATATACGAGCAGTACCTC. It codes for CASSVNNPGLGIYEQYL.

The genes are TRBV2 and TRBJ1-2, with D hard to call. Trimming removed 7 bases at V and 4 bases at J, with 16 bases between. CDR1 SNHLY and CDR2 FYNNEI come from the germline V gene. The CDR3 extends over 14 amino acids. The CDR3 loop reads CASTPGGTSYGYTF. DNA for the CDR3: TGTGCCAGCACCCCGGGAGGAACTAGCTATGGCTACACCTTC.

This clonotype was seen ten or more times. The chain links TRBV6-1 to TRBJ1-2, with D tentatively TRBD1 (5 bases). The germline V and J ends were trimmed by 6 bases and 5 bases, with 10 bases remaining between them. CDR3 size: 12 residues. Germline V lookup: CDR1 MNHNS, CDR2 SASEGT. The DNA for the CDR3 is TGTGCCAGCAGCACAGGATTGTATGGCTACACCTTC. It is translated as CASSTGLYGYTF.

In its sample, this clonotype was seen many times. This chain connects TRBV20-1 to TRBJ1-1; D is ambiguous. This CDR3 spans 14 amino acids. Germline CDR1 reads DFQATT; CDR2 reads SNEGSKA (reference sequence). Trimming left V 1 base short and J 2 bases short, with 11 bases between. The CDR3 loop is CSARAVGRNTEAFF. The CDR3 DNA follows: TGCAGTGCTAGAGCGGTTGGGAGAAACACTGAAGCTTTCTTT.

This clonotype was observed many times. The gene calls are TRBV20-1 and TRBJ2-7; D gene unclear. V was trimmed by 5 bases and J by 0 bases, leaving 17 bases between them. CDR1 is DFQATT and CDR2 is SNEGSKA in the germline V gene (reference sequence). The CDR3 is 15 residues long. The CDR3 loop is CSAFLGGTISYEQYF. The CDR3 coding sequence is TGCAGTGCTTTTTTAGGCGGTACGATCTCCTACGAGCAGTACTTC.

In its sample, this clonotype was seen a few times. This sequence joins TRBV5-1 and TRBJ2-2; no clear D. This CDR3 region has 15 residues. Per germline, CDR1 SGHRS and CDR2 YFSETQ. V lost 0 bases and J lost 1, with 7 bases in between. The CDR3 region is CASSLATVNTGELFF. In nucleotides, the CDR3 is TGCGCCAGCAGCTTGGCGACGGTGAACACCGGGGAGCTGTTTTTT.

The chain carries TRBV27 and TRBJ1-6; the match to TRBD1 covers 9 bases. Per germline, CDR1 MNHEY and CDR2 SMNVEV (reference sequence). CDR3 length: 14 residues. The V gene end was trimmed by 6 bases and the J gene end by 7 bases; junction bases not matched to a gene: 4. The CDR3 spells CASRAGTGNSPLHF. CDR3 nucleotides: TGTGCCAGCAGAGCCGGGACAGGGAATTCACCCCTCCACTTT.

This clonotype was seen many times. The chain couples TRBV12-3 or TRBV12-4 to TRBJ1-1, with a tentative D call TRBD1 (5 bases). V was clipped by 6 bases and J by 5 bases, with 10 bases between them. The CDR3 is made up of 12 amino acids. The CDR3 nucleotides read TGTGCCAGCAGCTCCGGGGCGACTGAAGCTTTCTTT. This sequence encodes CASSSGATEAFF.

This clonotype was seen repeatedly, ten times or more. V and J are TRBV6-5 and TRBJ2-7; 7 bases are shared with TRBD1. The germline gives CDR1 MNHEY, CDR2 SVGAGI. This CDR3 comprises 14 residues. V lost 0 bases, J lost 6 bases, and 5 bases stayed unmatched. The CDR3 DNA sequence: TGTGCCAGCAGTTACTCGTCAGGGGGACGCGAGCAGTACTTC. The encoded protein is CASSYSSGGREQYF.

At least ten counts were recorded for this clonotype. J is TRBJ2-7 and V is TRBV12-3 or TRBV12-4, with D maybe TRBD2 (5 bases). The CDR3 has 12 residues. The V end lost 6 bases, the J end lost 3 bases, and 9 bases lay between the germline ends. CDR3 nucleotides: TGTGCCAGCAGCCTCGGACTCTACGAGCAGTACTTC. Protein: CASSLGLYEQYF.

In its sample, this clonotype was seen many times. A much larger clone sits a single nucleotide away, making a read error possible. This rearrangement joins TRBV6-2 or TRBV6-3 to TRBJ1-1, with unresolved D. This CDR3 is built from 13 residues. The germline gives CDR1 MNHEY, CDR2 SVGEGT. CDR3 bases: TGTGCCAGCAGTTCTGTTTCGAACACTGTAGCTTTCTTT. Amino acid sequence: CASSSVSNTVAFF.

As to this clonotype: A junction boundary mismatches the germline segment, possibly from a read error. The V gene is TRBV24-1, the J gene TRBJ2-2; D is tentatively TRBD1 or TRBD2 (6 bases each). Germline CDR1 reads KGHDR; CDR2 reads SFDVKD. This CDR3 spans 17 amino acids. The CDR3 here is CATSGGTTRASTGGLFF. The CDR3, as DNA: TGTGCCACCAGTGGTGGGACAACCCGCGCCAGCACCGGGGGGCTGTTTTTT.

This clonotype was counted between two and nine times. The chain uses TRBV12-3 or TRBV12-4 and TRBJ1-2; D is ambiguous. The CDR3 consists of 12 residues. Trimming left V 4 bases short and J 3 bases short, with 6 bases between. The CDR3 DNA sequence: TGTGCCAGCAGTTCCTCCCACTATGGCTACACCTTC. Amino acid sequence: CASSSSHYGYTF.